One and the same sample provided the 5 T cell receptor beta chains below, sequenced in a study of OX40 agonist ivuxolimab in advanced cancers. Library construction relied on the immunoSEQ multiplex PCR assay. Imported from immuneACCESS, the table was reduced by TCRdb to in-frame sequences with V and J called. These copies leave out some clones; in studies compared against another copy, an unresolved V gene accounts for under half, and the cause of the remainder is not known. Within this sample are around 31,000 clones, with 80% to 90% of them counted one time only. 35% to 40% of the sample goes to the ten largest clones. Specimen: CD4+ or CD8+ T cells sorted from blood, collected in a trial of the OX40 agonist ivuxolimab. These receptor sequences come from an adult with an advanced solid tumor such as melanoma, head and neck, liver or kidney cancer.

The rearrangement links TRBV4-3 to TRBJ2-4; TRBD1 aligns across 8 bases. With V trimmed by 1 base and J by 5 bases, 10 bases remained unmatched. Germline assignment: CDR1 LGHNA and CDR2 YSLEER. The CDR3 length is 17 residues. The CDR3 spells CASSQGRGTGSENIQYF. Here the CDR3 DNA reads TGCGCCAGCAGCCAAGGTAGAGGGACAGGATCGGAAAACATTCAGTACTTC.

The chain joins TRBV5-1 to TRBJ2-1; 8 bases line up with TRBD2. This CDR3 is 18 amino acids long. After removal of 0 bases from V and 3 bases from J, the junction contained 11 bases not matched to a gene. Germline V gives CDR1 SGHRS, CDR2 YFSETQ. The DNA of the CDR3 is TGCGCCAGCAGCTTGGCCATGAGGGGACTAGGGTACTACAATGAGCAGTTCTTC. Amino acid sequence: CASSLAMRGLGYYNEQFF.

The chain combines TRBV7-3 with TRBJ2-1; 7 positions match TRBD2. Germline V gene sequence: CDR1 SGHTA, CDR2 FQGTGA. J was trimmed by 4 bases and V by 2 bases; bases with no gene match: 5. The CDR3 runs 15 residues. The CDR3 coding sequence is TGTGCCAGCAGCTTAGATCAGGGAGGGTACAATGAGCAGTTCTTC. Its protein is CASSLDQGGYNEQFF.

This clone was observed once. The V call is TRBV9, the J call TRBJ2-2; tentative D call: TRBD2 (5 bases). CDR1 and CDR2 from the germline V gene are SGDLS and YYNGEE. With 0 bases removed from V and 0 bases from J, the gap between germline ends came to 9 bases. This CDR3 is built from 16 residues. CDR3 amino acids: CASSVARLTNTGELFF. The DNA of the CDR3 is TGTGCCAGCAGCGTAGCTAGACTAACGAACACCGGGGAGCTGTTTTTT.

This rearrangement joins TRBV2 to TRBJ2-5; no reliable D call. This CDR3 region has 13 residues. CDR1 is SNHLY and CDR2 is FYNNEI in the germline V gene. Trimming stripped 7 bases from V and 1 base from J, with 10 bases between. The CDR3 protein is CASKSQAQETQYF. The CDR3 DNA reads TGTGCCAGCAAGAGCCAGGCCCAAGAGACCCAGTACTTC. Drawing the rest from reference TRBV2 and TRBJ2-5, the complete variable domain is EPEVTQTPSHQVTQMGQEVILRCVPISNHLYFYWYRQILGQKVEFLVSFYNNEISEKSEIFDDQFSVERPDGSNFTLKIRSTKLEDSAMYFCASKSQAQETQYFGPGTRLLVL.